The clone carrying this T cell receptor beta chain was observed many times. Its target is not known. One end of the junction fails to match germline, which may point to a read error. CDR1 SGHRS and CDR2 YFSETQ come from the germline V gene. The CDR3 is 13 amino acids. The entry originates in a study of T-cell reconstitution after alpha-beta-depleted transplantation in children. Study-wide points: There were reportedly several hundred expanded graft clones from which alpha-beta T cells came about two months after transplant. By one year post-transplant, T-cell counts and diversity largely arose from T cells that were newly produced. From surviving recipient T cells and thymic progenitors came the high day-60 TCRbeta diversity observed in some patients.

The authors prepared the TCRbeta library with unique molecular identifiers. TCRdb analysed the PCR reads with MiXCR anew, one entry per CDR3 protein. The table shows 250,000 or so distinct CDR3 sequences, with 20% to 30% occurring only once. This clonotype was sampled from a female patient between 2 and 15 years old who had a stem cell transplant for congenital amegakaryocytic thrombocytopenia, so the T cells may come from the graft donor. The rearrangement uses TRBV5-1 and TRBJ1-1; D ambiguous. Sequenced material: PBMCs, mostly from graft donor cells, taken 360 days after TCRalphabeta/CD19-depleted stem cell transplant. The CDR3 sequence: CASSLARNTEAFF. The DNA of the CDR3 is TGTGCCAGCAGCTTAGCGCGGAACACTGAAGCTTTCTTT.